A selection of T cell receptor beta chains follows, all from one sample in a study of T cell repertoires and HLA-DP antigens. The data were produced by immunoSEQ multiplex PCR, yet TCRdb's version contains in-frame clones alone and is incomplete. The table has about 89,000 clones, roughly 86% seen once. No cognate antigen is known for these TCRs. The sequenced sample consisted of CD4+ T cells from PBMCs. The receptors stem from a man between 50 and 59 years old in good health and CMV-seronegative. The CDR3 runs from the conserved cysteine through the conserved F or W. D genes are given only for firm matches. Rows may omit the clone size; those that give it use once, few, many or a size class.

clone size: NA; J gene: TRBJ2-3; V gene: TRBV4-2; D gene: NA; CDR3 DNA: TGTGCCAGCAGCCAACACCCAGCGACTAGCACAGATACGCAGTATTTT; CDR3 protein: CASSQHPATSTDTQYF
clone size: once; J gene: TRBJ2-3; V gene: TRBV7-2; D gene: NA; CDR3 DNA: TGTGCCAGCAGCTTAGTAGCGGTCACAGATACGCAGTATTTT; CDR3 protein: CASSLVAVTDTQYF
clone size: NA; J gene: TRBJ2-5; V gene: TRBV30; D gene: NA; CDR3 DNA: TGTGCCTGGAGTGGAGTCTATCAAGAGACCCAGTACTTC; CDR3 protein: CAWSGVYQETQYF
clone size: NA; J gene: TRBJ2-3; V gene: TRBV6-5; D gene: TRBD2; CDR3 DNA: TGTGCCAGCAGTTTCACACCCCGGGGGGTCGCAGATACGCAGTATTTT; CDR3 protein: CASSFTPRGVADTQYF
clone size: NA; J gene: TRBJ2-1; V gene: TRBV6-1; D gene: TRBD2; CDR3 DNA: TGTGCCAGCAGTGGGGGCGGACTAGCGGGAGGCCGAAGCTCCTACAATGAGCAGTTCTTC; CDR3 protein: CASSGGGLAGGRSSYNEQFF
clone size: NA; J gene: TRBJ2-3; V gene: TRBV5-1; D gene: NA; CDR3 DNA: TGCGCCAGCAGCTTGGGGAACCAAGCAGATACGCAGTATTTT; CDR3 protein: CASSLGNQADTQYF
clone size: NA; J gene: TRBJ1-5; V gene: TRBV18; D gene: NA; CDR3 DNA: TGTGCCAGCTCACTTCACAGGGTCAATCAGCCCCAGCATTTT; CDR3 protein: CASSLHRVNQPQHF
clone size: NA; J gene: TRBJ2-7; V gene: TRBV27; D gene: NA; CDR3 DNA: TGTGCCAGCAGTTTAGGGAGGCAGGGGGGCTACGAGCAGTACTTC; CDR3 protein: CASSLGRQGGYEQYF
clone size: NA; J gene: TRBJ2-2; V gene: TRBV27; D gene: TRBD2; CDR3 DNA: TGTGCCAGCAGTTCACTAGCGGGAGCGATCACCGGGGAGCTGTTTTTT; CDR3 protein: CASSSLAGAITGELFF
clone size: NA; J gene: TRBJ2-5; V gene: TRBV5-1; D gene: TRBD1; CDR3 DNA: TGCGCCAGCAGCTTGGATGGACAGGGGGAAGAGACCCAGTACTTC; CDR3 protein: CASSLDGQGEETQYF
clone size: few; J gene: TRBJ1-2; V gene: TRBV27; D gene: NA; CDR3 DNA: TGTGCCAGCAGTTTGACCAGGGAAAGGAAGGGGGGCTACACCTTC; CDR3 protein: CASSLTRERKGGYTF
clone size: NA; J gene: TRBJ1-4; V gene: TRBV28; D gene: TRBD1; CDR3 DNA: TGTGCCAGCAGAGGACAGGGAACTGAAAAACTGTTTTTT; CDR3 protein: CASRGQGTEKLFF
clone size: NA; J gene: TRBJ2-7; V gene: TRBV6-1; D gene: TRBD1; CDR3 DNA: TGTGCCAGCAGTGAAAGAGGCCAGGGGGCAACCTACGAGCAGTACTTC; CDR3 protein: CASSERGQGATYEQYF
clone size: NA; J gene: TRBJ2-2; V gene: TRBV7-3; D gene: TRBD1; CDR3 DNA: TGTGCCAGCAGCGCCGGGACAGGGGGCGGGGAGCTGTTTTTT; CDR3 protein: CASSAGTGGGELFF
clone size: once; J gene: TRBJ2-5; V gene: TRBV5-1; D gene: TRBD1; CDR3 DNA: TGCGCCAGCAGCTTGGGTCAGGGGGCCGCTGTTAAAGAGACCCAGTACTTC; CDR3 protein: CASSLGQGAAVKETQYF
clone size: NA; J gene: TRBJ2-7; V gene: TRBV15; D gene: NA; CDR3 DNA: TGTGCCACCAGCAGAGTTGGGGGGCGCATCGACGAGCAGTACTTC; CDR3 protein: CATSRVGGRIDEQYF
clone size: NA; J gene: TRBJ1-1; V gene: TRBV6-6; D gene: TRBD1; CDR3 DNA: TGTGCCAGCAGTTACTCCCCGGGACAGGGAAAAGCTTTCTTT; CDR3 protein: CASSYSPGQGKAFF
clone size: NA; J gene: TRBJ2-3; V gene: TRBV15; D gene: TRBD2; CDR3 DNA: TGTGCCACCAGCAGACTAGCGGCTAACCCAGCAGATACGCAGTATTTT; CDR3 protein: CATSRLAANPADTQYF
clone size: NA; J gene: TRBJ1-1; V gene: TRBV29-1; D gene: TRBD1; CDR3 DNA: TGCAGCGTCCAGGGGGCCAAAGGCTTGAACACTGAAGCTTTCTTT; CDR3 protein: CSVQGAKGLNTEAFF
clone size: NA; J gene: TRBJ1-1; V gene: TRBV28; D gene: NA; CDR3 DNA: TGTGCCAGCAGTTCCGGGAGTTGGACTGAAGCTTTCTTT; CDR3 protein: CASSSGSWTEAFF
clone size: NA; J gene: TRBJ1-4; V gene: TRBV28; D gene: NA; CDR3 DNA: TGTGCCAGCAGTCCCTCAGAGGGGCCGGCTAATGAAAAACTGTTTTTT; CDR3 protein: CASSPSEGPANEKLFF
clone size: NA; J gene: TRBJ2-5; V gene: TRBV7-2; D gene: NA; CDR3 DNA: TGTGCCAGCAGCCCGGGGCTAGGGGCCGGGGGCCGGCAAGAGACCCAGTACTTC; CDR3 protein: CASSPGLGAGGRQETQYF
clone size: NA; J gene: TRBJ1-3; V gene: TRBV20-1; D gene: NA; CDR3 DNA: TGCAGTGCCCAGCTTAGAAACACCATATATTTT; CDR3 protein: CSAQLRNTIYF
clone size: NA; J gene: TRBJ2-1; V gene: TRBV29-1; D gene: NA; CDR3 DNA: TGCAGCGTTGAACCCCGACAGGTTTGGACGGCAAATGAGCAGTTCTTC; CDR3 protein: CSVEPRQVWTANEQFF
clone size: NA; J gene: TRBJ2-3; V gene: TRBV29-1; D gene: NA; CDR3 DNA: TGCAGCGTTTCCCCAGATACGCAGTATTTT; CDR3 protein: CSVSPDTQYF
clone size: NA; J gene: TRBJ1-4; V gene: TRBV28; D gene: TRBD1; CDR3 DNA: TGTGCCAGCAGTTTTCGACAGGGCCGTAATGAAAAACTGTTTTTT; CDR3 protein: CASSFRQGRNEKLFF
clone size: NA; J gene: TRBJ1-4; V gene: TRBV11-2; D gene: NA; CDR3 DNA: TGTGCCAGCAGGCTCACGCCGGCTGGGGAAAAACTGTTTTTT; CDR3 protein: CASRLTPAGEKLFF
clone size: NA; J gene: TRBJ2-3; V gene: TRBV30; D gene: TRBD2; CDR3 DNA: TGTGCCTGGAGGGGACTAGCGGGAGCGGGGGATACGCAGTATTTT; CDR3 protein: CAWRGLAGAGDTQYF
clone size: NA; J gene: TRBJ2-7; V gene: TRBV7-8; D gene: TRBD2; CDR3 DNA: TGTGCCAGCAGCCCCCGACGGGGGGGCCTCTCTGCCTACGAGCAGTACTTC; CDR3 protein: CASSPRRGGLSAYEQYF
clone size: few; J gene: TRBJ1-5; V gene: TRBV28; D gene: NA; CDR3 DNA: TGTGCCAGCAGTTCGAACACGGGGTCCCAGCATTTT; CDR3 protein: CASSSNTGSQHF
clone size: NA; J gene: TRBJ1-5; V gene: TRBV6-6; D gene: TRBD1; CDR3 DNA: TGTGCCAGTCAGCTTCAGACAGGGGGCGAGCAGCCCCAGCATTTT; CDR3 protein: CASQLQTGGEQPQHF
clone size: NA; J gene: TRBJ2-3; V gene: TRBV18; D gene: NA; CDR3 DNA: TGTGCCAGCTCACCAGGAAGCACAGATACGCAGTATTTT; CDR3 protein: CASSPGSTDTQYF
clone size: NA; J gene: TRBJ2-1; V gene: TRBV5-1; D gene: NA; CDR3 DNA: TGCGCCAGCACCCTAAACGGCGGGAGCAGGGGTGAGCAGTTCTTC; CDR3 protein: CASTLNGGSRGEQFF
clone size: NA; J gene: TRBJ2-5; V gene: TRBV11-2; D gene: NA; CDR3 DNA: TGTGCCAGCACCCCCGGGGCGCTACAAGAGACCCAGTACTTC; CDR3 protein: CASTPGALQETQYF
clone size: NA; J gene: TRBJ1-2; V gene: TRBV28; D gene: TRBD1; CDR3 DNA: TGTGCCAGCAGACCCGGACAGGGAGGTTACGGCTACACCTTC; CDR3 protein: CASRPGQGGYGYTF
clone size: NA; J gene: TRBJ1-1; V gene: TRBV6-4; D gene: TRBD1; CDR3 DNA: TGTGCCAGCAGTGTACAGGGGGTGAACACTGAAGCTTTCTTT; CDR3 protein: CASSVQGVNTEAFF
clone size: NA; J gene: TRBJ2-1; V gene: TRBV9; D gene: NA; CDR3 DNA: TGTGCCAGCAGCGTAGCGACTCCCAGCCGTACAAATGAGCAGTTCTTC; CDR3 protein: CASSVATPSRTNEQFF
clone size: NA; J gene: TRBJ1-1; V gene: TRBV18; D gene: NA; CDR3 DNA: TGTGCCAGCTCACCCTCCCGGGGTGACACTGAAGCTTTCTTT; CDR3 protein: CASSPSRGDTEAFF
clone size: NA; J gene: TRBJ1-1; V gene: TRBV15; D gene: NA; CDR3 DNA: TGTGCCACCAGCAGAGGTGGAACAGCAAACACTGAAGCTTTCTTT; CDR3 protein: CATSRGGTANTEAFF
clone size: NA; J gene: TRBJ2-5; V gene: TRBV7-6; D gene: TRBD2; CDR3 DNA: TGTGCCAGCACCAACTTCCCTGGGGGAGGGCAAGAGACCCAGTACTTC; CDR3 protein: CASTNFPGGGQETQYF